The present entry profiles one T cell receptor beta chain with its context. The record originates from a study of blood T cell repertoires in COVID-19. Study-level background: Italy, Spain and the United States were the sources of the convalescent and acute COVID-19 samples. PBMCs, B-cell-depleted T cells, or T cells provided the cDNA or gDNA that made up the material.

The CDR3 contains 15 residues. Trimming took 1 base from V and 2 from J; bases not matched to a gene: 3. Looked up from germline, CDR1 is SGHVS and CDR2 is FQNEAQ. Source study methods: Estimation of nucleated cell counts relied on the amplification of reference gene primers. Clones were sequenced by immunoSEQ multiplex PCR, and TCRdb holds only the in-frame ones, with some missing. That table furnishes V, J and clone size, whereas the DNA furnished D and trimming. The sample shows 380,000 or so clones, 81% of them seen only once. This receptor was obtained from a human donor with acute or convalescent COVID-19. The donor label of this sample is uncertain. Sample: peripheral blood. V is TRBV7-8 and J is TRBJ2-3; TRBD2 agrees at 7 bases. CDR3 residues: CASSLEAGNTDTQYF. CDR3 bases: TGTGCCAGCAGCTTAGAAGCGGGAAACACAGATACGCAGTATTTT.